This TCR beta chain is drawn from a study of blood T cell repertoires in COVID-19. Clones were sequenced by immunoSEQ multiplex PCR, and TCRdb holds only the in-frame ones, with some missing. The repertoire consists of approximately 80,000 clones, with 60% to 85% occurring once and the leading ten covering 15% to 20%. V gave up 2 bases and J gave up 10 bases; unmatched junction bases: 4. The CDR3 totals 14 residues. Germline CDR1 reads MNHEY; CDR2 reads SMNVEV (reference sequence). The rearrangement uses TRBV27 and TRBJ2-4; 11 bases agree with TRBD1. The sample consisted of peripheral blood. The receptor was isolated from a human donor in a cohort sampled during active COVID-19. The CDR3: CASSLGQGAWIQYF. In DNA, the CDR3 is TGTGCCAGCAGTTTAGGACAGGGGGCGTGGATTCAGTACTTC.